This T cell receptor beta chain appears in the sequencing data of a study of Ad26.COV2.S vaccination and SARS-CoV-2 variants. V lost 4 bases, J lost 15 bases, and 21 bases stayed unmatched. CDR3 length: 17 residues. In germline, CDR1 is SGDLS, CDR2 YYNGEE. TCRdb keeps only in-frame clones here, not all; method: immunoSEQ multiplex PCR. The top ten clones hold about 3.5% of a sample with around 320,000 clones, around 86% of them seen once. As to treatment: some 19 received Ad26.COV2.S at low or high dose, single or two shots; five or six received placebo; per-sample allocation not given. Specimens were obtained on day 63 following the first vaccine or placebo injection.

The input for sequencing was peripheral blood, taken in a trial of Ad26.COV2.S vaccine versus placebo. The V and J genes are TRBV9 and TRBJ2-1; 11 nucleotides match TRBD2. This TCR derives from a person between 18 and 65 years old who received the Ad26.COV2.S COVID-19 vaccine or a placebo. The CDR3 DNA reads TGTGCCAGCAGCTCCGCGCCCACTGGACTAGCGGGCTCAATGGGGTTCTTC. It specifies CASSSAPTGLAGSMGFF.